What follows is one TCR beta chain and its context. Measured with immunoSEQ multiplex PCR; TCRdb has only the in-frame clones, and not every one. The repertoire consists of 150,000 to 200,000 clones, with around 82% occurring once and the leading ten covering roughly 17%. Trimming took off 11 bases at V and 5 bases at J, with 21 bases between the two ends. The CDR3 is 15 amino acids. Per germline, CDR1 SGHVS and CDR2 FQNEAQ. The data were obtained in a study of blood T cell repertoires in COVID-19. The receptor comes from a woman between 45 and 65 years old with acute COVID-19. The chain has TRBV7-8 and TRBJ2-2; a weak D match, TRBD2 (5 bases). The material sequenced was PBMCs or T cells enriched from blood (not recorded which). CDR3 sequence reads: CAGGGPTGGTGELFF. The CDR3 coding sequence is TGTGCCGGTGGTGGGCCGACCGGAGGTACCGGGGAGCTGTTTTTT.